These 32 T cell receptor beta chains were all obtained from the same sample, sequenced in a study of T cell repertoires in cytomegalovirus infection. MiXCR, run by TCRdb on the reads, gives a single entry per CDR3 protein. Here the sample spans about 740,000 distinct CDR3 sequences, roughly 36% being singletons. Sequenced: PBMCs. These receptors all come from a human donor in good health (CMV status not recorded). Some clones in this sample may be carry-over from other donors' samples.

This clonotype was counted only a few times. This chain links TRBV27 with TRBJ2-1; tentatively, D is TRBD1 or TRBD2 (5 bases each). Trimming shortened V by 9 bases and J by 4 bases, and 19 bases separated the two germline ends. Germline V gives CDR1 MNHEY, CDR2 SMNVEV (reference sequence). The CDR3 is 15 amino acids. In DNA form, the CDR3 reads TGTGCCAGTTCGTCCCGGGACCGTCCGTACAATGAGCAGTTCTTC. Protein sequence: CASSSRDRPYNEQFF.

This chain connects TRBV12-3 or TRBV12-4 to TRBJ2-1; 8 bases agree with TRBD2. With V trimmed by 1 base and J by 6 bases, 5 bases remained unmatched. This CDR3 contains 15 residues. The CDR3 bases are TGTGCCAGCAGTTTAGTCGGGGGGGCCGCCAATGAGCAGTTCTTC. Translation gives CASSLVGGAANEQFF.

This clonotype has at least ten counts. The chain couples TRBV7-8 to TRBJ2-6; D may be TRBD2 (6 bases). The germline gives CDR1 SGHVS, CDR2 FQNEAQ. The CDR3 loop spans 19 amino acids. Trimming pared 2 bases from V and 0 bases from J, leaving 17 bases between. DNA for the CDR3: TGTGCCAGCAGCTTACGCGGCGGGAAAATACTCTCTGGGGCCAACGTCCTGACTTTC. It codes for CASSLRGGKILSGANVLTF. Drawing the rest from reference TRBV7-8 and TRBJ2-6, the complete variable domain is GAGVSQSPRYKVAKRGQDVALRCDPISGHVSLFWYQQALGQGPEFLTYFQNEAQLDKSGLPSDRFFAERPEGSVSTLKIQRTQQEDSAVYLCASSLRGGKILSGANVLTFGAGSRLTVL.

The J gene is TRBJ2-7, the V gene TRBV5-3, with TRBD1 matching 9 bases. TRBV5-3 has ORF status, its function being uncertain. V shed 8 bases, J shed 4 bases, and the junction held 10 bases outside the gene matches. This CDR3 contains 14 residues. CDR3 nucleotide sequence: TGTGCCAGCAGCAGGGGACAGGGAAAATACGAGCAGTACTTC. Translation: CASSRGQGKYEQYF.

The chain has TRBV30 and TRBJ2-2, with 7 bases fitting TRBD1. This CDR3 has 13 amino acids. V trimming: 5 bases; J trimming: 7 bases; junction bases outside the gene matches: 7. Germline V gene sequence: CDR1 GTSNPN, CDR2 SVGIG (reference sequence). CDR3 sequence reads: CAWGDSGFGELFF. CDR3 in DNA: TGTGCCTGGGGGGACAGTGGCTTCGGGGAGCTGTTTTTT.

This chain connects TRBV6-5 to TRBJ2-2, with TRBD2 matching 12 bases. The CDR3 has 18 residues. The V and J ends lost 2 bases and 5 bases, in that order; junction bases with no gene match: 9. Looked up from germline, CDR1 is MNHEY and CDR2 is SVGAGI. The CDR3 region is CASSYRKTSGRRTGELFF. As DNA, the CDR3 is TGTGCCAGCAGTTACCGTAAGACTAGCGGGAGACGAACCGGGGAGCTGTTTTTT.

This chain links TRBV20-1 with TRBJ1-5; D uncertain. V lost 3 bases, J lost 4 bases, and 13 bases lay in between. Per germline, CDR1 DFQATT and CDR2 SNEGSKA (reference sequence). The CDR3 spans 14 residues. CDR3 amino acids: CSASLKGGNQPQHF. DNA for the CDR3: TGCAGTGCTAGTCTCAAGGGCGGTAATCAGCCCCAGCATTTT.

This clonotype was detected a few times. The V gene is TRBV5-5, the J gene TRBJ2-7, with TRBD2 identical over 9 bases. From germline, CDR1 is SGHKS and CDR2 YYEKEE (reference sequence). The J segment lost 1 base and the V segment lost 1 base, leaving 6 bases of the junction unmatched. The CDR3 loop spans 16 amino acids. The CDR3 DNA follows: TGTGCCAGCAGCTTGCTCCCTAGCGGGACGTCCTACGAGCAGTACTTC. Protein sequence: CASSLLPSGTSYEQYF.

V and J are TRBV11-3 and TRBJ2-7; TRBD1 might be the D (5 bases). The CDR3 runs to 13 residues. The V gene lost 5 bases and the J gene lost 6 bases, with 14 bases spanning the gap. Germline lookup yields CDR1 SGHNT and CDR2 YENEEA. As DNA, the CDR3 is TGTGCCAGCAGCCCACTCCAGGGTGGCGAGCAGTACTTC. This translates into CASSPLQGGEQYF.

The chain uses TRBV11-1 and TRBJ2-7; 8 bases match TRBD1. The CDR3 contains 17 residues. Germline V lookup: CDR1 SGHAT, CDR2 FQDESV (reference sequence). V lost 4 bases to trimming and J lost 0 bases; unmatched junction nucleotides: 11. CDR3 amino acids: CASSWREGQGYSYEQYF. The DNA of the CDR3 is TGTGCCAGCAGCTGGCGTGAAGGACAGGGATACTCCTACGAGCAGTACTTC.

The CDR3 here is CASSQGTGVTNNQPQHF. The CDR3 DNA reads TGTGCCAGCAGCCAAGGGACAGGGGTCACGAACAATCAGCCCCAGCATTTT. This chain joins TRBV7-9 and TRBJ1-5; 10 bases agree with TRBD1. CDR1 and CDR2 (germline): SEHNR, FQNEAQ (reference sequence). This CDR3 comprises 17 residues. J lost 3 bases, V lost 5 bases, and 10 bases had no gene match.

The chain is built from TRBV5-6 and TRBJ2-6; tentative D call: TRBD1 (5 bases). The germline CDR1 and CDR2 sequences are SGHDT and YYEEEE. Trimming stripped 1 base from V and 0 bases from J, with 14 bases between. There are 18 residues in the CDR3. The CDR3 loop reads CASSLLYRLDSGANVLTF. The CDR3 coding sequence is TGTGCCAGCAGCTTGTTGTACAGGTTAGACTCTGGGGCCAACGTCCTGACTTTC.

V gene TRBV28 combines with J gene TRBJ1-2, with D unclear. CDR3 length equals 15 residues. Germline lookup yields CDR1 MDHEN and CDR2 SYDVKM. V was shortened by 2 bases and J by 7 bases, with 17 bases between the two germline ends. The CDR3 region is CASSLVLNPRGGYTF. The CDR3 bases are TGTGCCAGCAGTTTAGTCCTCAACCCTCGAGGTGGCTACACCTTC.

Note on this clonotype: A much larger clonotype is one base distant, so this may be a read error. The J gene is TRBJ1-1, the V gene TRBV7-2, with D possibly TRBD1 on 5 matching bases. Germline CDR1 is SGHTA and CDR2 is FQGNSA. V was shortened by 3 bases and J by 0 bases, with 14 bases between the two germline ends. The CDR3 has 16 residues. CDR3 sequence (DNA): TGTGCCAGCAGCTTGCTTTACAGGTTTATGAACACTGAAGCTTTCTTT. This encodes CASSLLYRFMNTEAFF.

This clonotype was detected a few times. The chain has TRBV10-3 and TRBJ2-2; D gene unclear. Germline lookup yields CDR1 ENHRY and CDR2 SYGVKD. The CDR3 has 15 residues. V lost 5 bases to trimming and J lost 3 bases, with 13 bases between them. This CDR3 reads CAISRQPADTGELFF. The CDR3 coding sequence is TGTGCCATCAGTCGGCAGCCCGCCGACACCGGGGAGCTGTTTTTT.

This clonotype was seen once. The CDR3 carries no conserved terminal phenylalanine or tryptophan, so it likely arises from a read error. The genes are TRBV28 and TRBJ2-3; tentatively, D is TRBD1 or TRBD2 (5 bases each). CDR1 MDHEN and CDR2 SYDVKM come from the germline V gene. This CDR3 has 15 amino acids. V was clipped by 3 bases and J by 4 bases, with 14 bases between them. The CDR3 here is CASSLVGRVADTQYL. CDR3 in DNA: TGTGCCAGCAGTTTGGTGGGGCGGGTAGCAGATACGCAGTATTTG.

This clonotype has more than one count but fewer than ten. This chain joins TRBV7-2 and TRBJ1-5; no clear D. The CDR3 has 15 amino acids. The V end was cut by 7 bases, the J end by 2 bases, with 15 bases between. CDR1 and CDR2 from the germline V gene are SGHTA and FQGNSA. This chain's CDR3 is CASNYGPGGNQPQHF. The CDR3 DNA sequence: TGTGCCAGCAACTATGGGCCTGGGGGCAATCAGCCCCAGCATTTT.

This clonotype was seen a few times. This rearrangement joins TRBV28 to TRBJ2-2, with D unclear. The CDR3 is made up of 12 amino acids. The V gene lost 5 bases and the J gene lost 3 bases, with 4 bases spanning the gap. Looked up from germline, CDR1 is MDHEN and CDR2 is SYDVKM. The CDR3 nucleotides are TGTGCCAGCAGTATCTACACCGGGGAGCTGTTTTTT. Amino acids: CASSIYTGELFF.

Ten or more counts support this clonotype. The junction does not match germline at one end; this may be a read error. The chain is built from TRBV12-3 or TRBV12-4 and TRBJ1-1, with D unresolved. This CDR3 contains 14 residues. CDR3 coding DNA: TGCGCCAGCAGCCCCTCGGGGTTGAACACTGAAGCTTTCTTT. It is translated as CASSPSGLNTEAFF.

The rearrangement links TRBV12-3 or TRBV12-4 to TRBJ2-5; D is possibly TRBD1 or TRBD2 (6 bases each). The CDR3 has 14 amino acids. Deletions cut 5 bases from V and 4 bases from J, with 14 bases between. CDR3 loop: CASSETQGGETQYF. The CDR3 coding sequence is TGTGCCAGCAGTGAGACACAGGGAGGAGAGACCCAGTACTTC.

This clonotype came up many times. The genes are TRBV6-2 or TRBV6-3 and TRBJ2-1; D may match TRBD1 or TRBD2 (5 bases each). The germline V gene has CDR1 MNHEY and CDR2 SVGEGT. V gave up 7 bases and J gave up 0 bases, with 13 bases separating them. This CDR3 spans 15 amino acids. The CDR3: CASNLGTTSYNEQFF. CDR3 nucleotides: TGTGCCAGCAACCTCGGGACGACCTCCTACAATGAGCAGTTCTTC.

This clonotype appeared many times. The chain joins TRBV7-2 to TRBJ1-6; 8 bases are shared with TRBD1. J was trimmed by 10 bases and V by 1 base; bases with no gene match: 6. Germline V gene sequence: CDR1 SGHTA, CDR2 FQGNSA. CDR3 length: 15 amino acids. This chain's CDR3 is CASSLEGQGGSPLHF. The CDR3 nucleotides read TGTGCCAGCAGCTTAGAAGGACAGGGAGGGTCACCCCTCCACTTT.

The chain links TRBV2 to TRBJ2-5, with unresolved D. This CDR3 comprises 12 residues. Trimming took off 8 bases at V and 7 bases at J, with 14 bases between the two ends. Germline CDR1 reads SNHLY; CDR2 reads FYNNEI. This CDR3 is CASLSRHATQYF. CDR3 sequence (DNA): TGTGCCAGCTTGAGCAGGCATGCGACCCAGTACTTC.

Notes on this clonotype: The conserved phenylalanine or tryptophan normally closing the CDR3 is absent here, so this likely arose from a read error. CDR3 bases: TGTGCCAGCAGGCAGGAGCGAGACGCAGATACGCAGTATTGT. Amino acids: CASRQERDADTQYC. The V and J genes are TRBV25-1 and TRBJ2-3; D gene uncertain. Germline V gives CDR1 MGHDK, CDR2 SYGVNS. V lost 6 bases, J lost 4 bases, and 14 bases lay in between. The CDR3 extends over 14 amino acids.

This clonotype was found many times. This rearrangement joins TRBV7-2 to TRBJ2-7, with 8 bases lining up with TRBD1. Germline values: CDR1 SGHTA, CDR2 FQGNSA. CDR3 size: 15 residues. With V trimmed by 0 bases and J by 4 bases, 5 bases remained unmatched. The CDR3 nucleotides read TGTGCCAGCAGCTTAGCCGGGACAGGTGGTTACGAGCAGTACTTC. Its protein product is CASSLAGTGGYEQYF.

In regard to this clonotype: A much larger clone sits a single nucleotide away, making a read error possible. The rearrangement joins TRBV7-6 to TRBJ1-1; D remains unclear. The CDR3 is 13 residues long. Per the germline V gene, CDR1 is SGHVS and CDR2 is FNYEAQ. This CDR3 reads CASSLYSNPEAFF. CDR3 in DNA: TGTGCCAGCAGCTTATACTCGAACCCTGAAGCTTTCTTT.

The rearrangement uses TRBV20-1 and TRBJ2-4; D unclear. The V and J ends lost 7 bases and 0 bases respectively, with 16 bases between them. The CDR3 runs to 15 residues. CDR1 and CDR2 (germline): DFQATT, SNEGSKA (reference sequence). CDR3 amino acids: CSGRPRIVAKNIQYF. The CDR3 DNA reads TGCAGTGGTAGGCCACGAATCGTAGCCAAAAACATTCAGTACTTC.

This clonotype was found a few times. V gene TRBV12-3 or TRBV12-4 combines with J gene TRBJ2-2, with 9 bases lining up with TRBD1. CDR3 length equals 16 residues. V gave up 7 bases and J gave up 3 bases; unmatched junction bases: 9. DNA of the CDR3: TGTGCCAGCACCTTCGACAGGGGGTGGGACACCGGGGAGCTGTTTTTT. It codes for CASTFDRGWDTGELFF.

This clonotype was seen many times. The CDR3 region has the DNA TGCGCCAGCAGCCCAACAGGGGGCCAATACAATGAGCAGTTCTTC. The encoded protein is CASSPTGGQYNEQFF. This rearrangement joins TRBV5-1 to TRBJ2-1, with 9 bases lining up with TRBD1. The CDR3 runs 15 residues. V lost 4 bases, J lost 4 bases, and 6 bases stayed unmatched. Germline V gene data show CDR1 as SGHRS and CDR2 as YFSETQ.

This clonotype was seen only a few times. The V call is TRBV11-2, the J call TRBJ2-7; D gene uncertain. Germline V gene data show CDR1 as SGHAT and CDR2 as FQNNGV. The CDR3 runs 12 residues. Trimming left V 3 bases short and J 5 bases short, with 8 bases between. The CDR3 DNA reads as TGTGCCAGCAGCTTGGGATACCACGAGCAGTACTTC. Its translation is CASSLGYHEQYF.

This clonotype was counted at least ten times. This chain joins TRBV7-9 and TRBJ2-3; D gene unclear. Germline loops: CDR1 SEHNR, CDR2 FQNEAQ (reference sequence). This CDR3 is 11 amino acids long. V lost 8 bases and J lost 6, with 9 bases in between. The CDR3 region has the DNA TGTGCCAGCGAGTGGTCGGATACGCAGTATTTT. Translating gives CASEWSDTQYF.

The chain has TRBV11-3 and TRBJ2-3; the match to TRBD2 covers 9 bases. V was clipped by 8 bases and J by 4 bases; unmatched bases: 4. The CDR3 extends over 13 amino acids. CDR1 SGHNT and CDR2 YENEEA come from the germline V gene. Here the CDR3 DNA reads TGTGCCAGCGGGAGCGGGGGGCCAGATACGCAGTATTTT. Its translation is CASGSGGPDTQYF.